The rows below give T cell receptor beta chains drawn from one sample of a study of T cells after yellow fever vaccination. TCRdb fed the 5' RACE reads into MiXCR, producing one record per CDR3 protein. The data show under 300,000 distinct CDR3 sequences, with less than 8.5% seen just once and around 0.9% held by the top ten. This sample comprised CD4+ T cells sorted from PBMCs, obtained 15 days after the yellow fever booster vaccination. The receptor set was obtained from a man younger than 45 who received the YFV17D yellow fever vaccine. Each CDR3 is given with its conserved first and last residue. A D gene is named only where the DNA matches it firmly. Rows may omit the clone size; those that give it use once, few, many or a size class.

J gene,D gene,V gene,clone size,CDR3 DNA,CDR3 protein
TRBJ2-7,TRBD2,TRBV18,few,TGTGCCAGCTCACCCGGGACTAGCGGGAGATCCGAGCAGTACTTC,CASSPGTSGRSEQYF
TRBJ1-1,NA,TRBV20-1,NA,TGCTGCGCTAGAGGACGACAGGCAGGGCTTTTCACTGAAGCTTTCTTT,CCARGRQAGLFTEAFF
TRBJ2-1,NA,TRBV10-2,many,TGCGCCAGCTTCGGACGGAGCTCCTACAATGAGCAGTTCTTC,CASFGRSSYNEQFF
TRBJ2-2,TRBD1,TRBV12-3/TRBV12-4,few,TGTGCCAGCACCTACAGGGGAACGAACACCGGGGAGCTGTTTTTT,CASTYRGTNTGELFF
TRBJ2-5,TRBD2,TRBV20-1,few,TGCAGTGCTAGGCGGACTAGCGGGGAGACCCAGTACTTC,CSARRTSGETQYF
TRBJ1-5,NA,TRBV24-1,NA,TGTGCCACCAGTGACCCGCGAGGTGCAAATCAGCCCCAGCATTTT,CATSDPRGANQPQHF
TRBJ2-7,NA,TRBV20-1,NA,TGCAGTGCTCCTCTCTTTCTAGGGCCCTACGAGCAGTACTTC,CSAPLFLGPYEQYF
TRBJ2-5,NA,TRBV3-1,many,TGTGCCAGCAGCCTTAACACCGGTGGGACCCAGTACTTC,CASSLNTGGTQYF
TRBJ2-2,TRBD1,TRBV29-1,NA,TGCAGCACAGCCGGGACAGGGAGTCCCGGGGAGCTGTTTTTT,CSTAGTGSPGELFF
TRBJ2-3,TRBD2,TRBV7-2,NA,TGTGCCAGCAGCTTAGCGCGTACTAGCGGGAGGGCCTCCTCCACAGATACGCAGTATTTT,CASSLARTSGRASSTDTQYF
TRBJ2-2,TRBD2,TRBV7-8,few,TGTGCCAGCAGCTTGCGGGAGTTCGGGGAGCTGTTTTTT,CASSLREFGELFF
TRBJ2-2,NA,TRBV29-1,NA,TGCAGCGTTCCCTCGGCCCTAGCAACCGGGGAGCTGTTTTTT,CSVPSALATGELFF
TRBJ2-5,TRBD2,TRBV6-5,few,TGTGCCAGCAGTTACGTCAGCGGGAGAGTGGAAGAGACCCAGTACTTC,CASSYVSGRVEETQYF
TRBJ1-4,NA,TRBV3-1,many,TGTGCCAGCAGCCCCGGGACATCGAATGAAAAACTGTTTTTT,CASSPGTSNEKLFF
TRBJ1-1,NA,TRBV5-1,NA,TGCGCCAGGAGCTTGGCGACGAACACTGAAGCTTTCTTT,CARSLATNTEAFF
TRBJ2-7,NA,TRBV29-1,NA,TGCAGCGTTGGGGCAGGGAGCTCCTACGAGCAGTACTTC,CSVGAGSSYEQYF
TRBJ2-1,NA,TRBV4-2,few,TGTGCCAGCAGCCAAAATCCTCTTACAGGGAGTCGGAGGGACAATGAGCAGTTCTTC,CASSQNPLTGSRRDNEQFF
TRBJ2-3,NA,TRBV7-8,many,TGTGCCAGCAGCTTAGGTTTTTCGAGGGATACGCAGTATTTT,CASSLGFSRDTQYF